A single sample gave rise to the 10 T cell receptor beta chains below, sequenced in a study of long-term antiretroviral therapy in people with HIV. Survey-level immunoSEQ v3.0 assays were run. Here immunoSEQ multiplex PCR was the method, and the copy in TCRdb shows in-frame clones only, minus some. The sample has about 10,000 clones, around 80% seen once. This sample comprised unsorted PBMCs, obtained 1.2 years after starting antiretroviral therapy. These receptor sequences come from a man in his forties with HIV.

V usage is TRBV6-5 and J usage is TRBJ1-5, with D tentatively TRBD1 (5 bases). The CDR3 consists of 14 residues. Germline V gene sequence: CDR1 MNHEY, CDR2 SVGAGI. Trimming pared 6 bases from V and 4 bases from J, leaving 13 bases between. CDR3 region: CASSPGDGNQPQHF. The CDR3 nucleotides are TGTGCCAGCAGCCCCGGGGACGGAAATCAGCCCCAGCATTTT.

V is TRBV5-8 and J is TRBJ2-7, with 7 bases lining up with TRBD1. The CDR3 runs to 13 residues. Germline CDR1 SGHTS, CDR2 YDEGEE. Trimming took 4 bases from V and 5 from J; bases not matched to a gene: 6. The CDR3 region has the DNA TGTGCCAGCAGCAACCGGGACAGTAACGAGCAGTACTTC. Its protein product is CASSNRDSNEQYF.

The chain combines TRBV19 with TRBJ2-1, with TRBD2 matching 9 bases. In germline, CDR1 is LNHDA, CDR2 SQIVND (reference sequence). The CDR3 loop spans 15 amino acids. V was pared by 1 base and J by 10 bases, with 8 bases of the junction left unmatched. In DNA form, the CDR3 reads TGTGCCAGTAGTATAGTTGGCGGGGGGGCCAGAGAGCAGTTCTTC. Amino acid sequence: CASSIVGGGAREQFF.

This chain connects TRBV5-6 to TRBJ2-1; D is unresolved. CDR3 length: 13 residues. V was cut by 5 bases and J by 5 bases, with 11 bases left in between. Per germline, CDR1 SGHDT and CDR2 YYEEEE. CDR3 amino acids: CASRSAEHNEQFF. DNA for the CDR3: TGTGCCAGCAGGTCCGCGGAACACAATGAGCAGTTCTTC.

The chain combines TRBV18 with TRBJ2-3, with 8 bases fitting TRBD1. The CDR3 has 16 residues. Germline loops: CDR1 KGHSH, CDR2 LQKENI. The J segment lost 3 bases and the V segment lost 3 bases, leaving 8 bases of the junction unmatched. DNA for the CDR3: TGTGCCAGCTCACCCCCGGACAGGGCCAAAACAGATACGCAGTATTTT. Translated: CASSPPDRAKTDTQYF.

This sequence joins TRBV25-1 and TRBJ2-7, with TRBD2 matching over 8 bases. The CDR3 contains 17 residues. CDR1 is MGHDK, CDR2 SYGVNS, per germline. Trimming at V came to 1 base and at J to 1 base, leaving 9 bases not matched to a gene. Written as DNA, the CDR3 is TGTGCCAGCAGTGAATTCGTAGGGACTAGTCTTTCCTACGAGCAGTACTTC. Amino acid sequence: CASSEFVGTSLSYEQYF.

This clone has only a few counts. V and J are TRBV7-2 and TRBJ2-3; TRBD1 or TRBD2 may be the D gene (6 bases each). V was pared by 3 bases and J by 4 bases, with 11 bases between. This CDR3 is 14 amino acids long. Per germline, CDR1 SGHTA and CDR2 FQGNSA. DNA of the CDR3: TGTGCCAGCAGCTTTTTGGGGGGCTCAGATACGCAGTATTTT. This sequence encodes CASSFLGGSDTQYF.

This sequence joins TRBV4-2 and TRBJ1-2; 7 bases map to TRBD1. V lost 4 bases, J lost 4 bases, and 9 bases stayed unmatched. CDR3 length equals 15 residues. The V gene's germline CDR1 is LGHNA and CDR2 YNFKEQ. For the CDR3, the DNA is TGTGCCAGCAGCCTGACAGGGTCTGGAGGCTATGGCTACACCTTC. It is translated as CASSLTGSGGYGYTF.

This clone is large in the sample. This rearrangement joins TRBV29-1 to TRBJ1-2, with D possibly being TRBD1 (5 bases). Germline CDR1 reads SQVTM; CDR2 reads ANQGSEA. The CDR3 loop spans 11 amino acids. V shed 7 bases and J shed 6 bases, with 12 bases lying between them. CDR3 DNA: TGCAGCGACAGGATCCCAGATGGCTACACCTTC. It specifies CSDRIPDGYTF.

The chain recombines TRBV9 with TRBJ2-7; the D is unclear. The germline V gene has CDR1 SGDLS and CDR2 YYNGEE. There are 14 residues in the CDR3. V was clipped by 0 bases and J by 6 bases, with 13 bases between them. CDR3 DNA: TGTGCCAGCAGCGTAGGAGGCCCCGTAGGCGAGCAGTACTTC. Protein product: CASSVGGPVGEQYF.